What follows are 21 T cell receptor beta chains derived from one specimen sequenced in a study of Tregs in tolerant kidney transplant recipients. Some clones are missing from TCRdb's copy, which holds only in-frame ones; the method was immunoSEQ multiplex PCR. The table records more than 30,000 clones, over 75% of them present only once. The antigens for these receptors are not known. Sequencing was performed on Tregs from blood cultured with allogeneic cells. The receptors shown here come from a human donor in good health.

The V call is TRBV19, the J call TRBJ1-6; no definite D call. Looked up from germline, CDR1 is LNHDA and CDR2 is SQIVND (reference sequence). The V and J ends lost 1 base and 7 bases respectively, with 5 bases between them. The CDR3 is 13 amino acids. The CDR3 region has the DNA TGTGCCAGTAGTATAGGAGACAATTCACCCCTCCACTTT. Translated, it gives CASSIGDNSPLHF.

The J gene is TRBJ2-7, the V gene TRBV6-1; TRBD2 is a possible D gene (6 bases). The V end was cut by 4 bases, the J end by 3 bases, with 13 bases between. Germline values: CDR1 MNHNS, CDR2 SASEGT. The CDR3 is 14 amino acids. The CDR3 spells CASSAGLSFYEQYF. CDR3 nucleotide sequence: TGTGCCAGCAGTGCGGGACTTTCCTTCTACGAGCAGTACTTC.

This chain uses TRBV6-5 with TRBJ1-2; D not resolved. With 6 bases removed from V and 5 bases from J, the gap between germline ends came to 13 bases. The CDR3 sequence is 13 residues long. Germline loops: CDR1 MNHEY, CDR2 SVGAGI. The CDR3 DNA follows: TGTGCCAGCAGAAACGGTGCTGGGTATGGCTACACCTTC. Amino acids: CASRNGAGYGYTF.

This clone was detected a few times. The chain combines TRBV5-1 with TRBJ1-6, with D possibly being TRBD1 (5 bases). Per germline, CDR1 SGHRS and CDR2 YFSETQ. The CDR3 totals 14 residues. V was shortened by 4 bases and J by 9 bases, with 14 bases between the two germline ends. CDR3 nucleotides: TGCGCCAGCAGCGTGGGGACGGACGGTTCACCCCTCCACTTT. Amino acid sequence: CASSVGTDGSPLHF.

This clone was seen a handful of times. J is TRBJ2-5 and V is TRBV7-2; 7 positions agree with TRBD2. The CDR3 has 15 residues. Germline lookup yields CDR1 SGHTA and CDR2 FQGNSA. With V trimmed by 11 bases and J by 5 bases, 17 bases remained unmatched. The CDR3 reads CASNVGLGEGETQYF. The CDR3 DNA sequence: TGTGCCTCGAACGTGGGGCTCGGGGAGGGGGAGACCCAGTACTTC.

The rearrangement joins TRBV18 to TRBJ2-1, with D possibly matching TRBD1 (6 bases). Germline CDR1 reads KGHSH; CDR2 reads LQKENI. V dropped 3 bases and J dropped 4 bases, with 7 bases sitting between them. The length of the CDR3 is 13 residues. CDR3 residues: CASSPGQYNEQFF. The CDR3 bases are TGTGCCAGCTCACCCGGACAGTACAATGAGCAGTTCTTC.

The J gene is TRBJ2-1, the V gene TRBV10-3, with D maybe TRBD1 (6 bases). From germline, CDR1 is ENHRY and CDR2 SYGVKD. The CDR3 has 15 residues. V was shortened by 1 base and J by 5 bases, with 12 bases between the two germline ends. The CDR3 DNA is TGTGCCATCAGTGAGTTGCAGGGGTGGAACAATGAGCAGTTCTTC. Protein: CAISELQGWNNEQFF.

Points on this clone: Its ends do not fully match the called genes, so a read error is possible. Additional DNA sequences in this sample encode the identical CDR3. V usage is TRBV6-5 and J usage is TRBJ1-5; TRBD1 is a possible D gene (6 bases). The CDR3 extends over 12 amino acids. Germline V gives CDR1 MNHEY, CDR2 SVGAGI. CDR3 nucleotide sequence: TGTGCCGTCGGGGGGGGCAATCAACCCCAGCATTTT. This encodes CAVGGGNQPQHF.

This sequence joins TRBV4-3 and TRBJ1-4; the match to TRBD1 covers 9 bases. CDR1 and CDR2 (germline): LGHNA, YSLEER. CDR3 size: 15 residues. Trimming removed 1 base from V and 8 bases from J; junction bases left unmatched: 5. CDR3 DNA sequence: TGCGCCAGCAGCCAAGGGGCCGGGACAGGGGAAAAACTGTTTTTT. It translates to CASSQGAGTGEKLFF.

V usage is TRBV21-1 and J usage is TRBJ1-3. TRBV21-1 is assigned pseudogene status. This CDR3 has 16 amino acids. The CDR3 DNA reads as TGTGCCAGCAGCAAAGAATTCGGGGTATCTGGAAACACCATATATTTT. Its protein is CASSKEFGVSGNTIYF.

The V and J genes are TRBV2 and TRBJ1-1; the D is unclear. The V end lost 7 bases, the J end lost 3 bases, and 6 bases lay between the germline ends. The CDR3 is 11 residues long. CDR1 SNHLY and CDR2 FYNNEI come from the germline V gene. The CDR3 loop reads CASMGDTEAFF. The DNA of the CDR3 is TGTGCCAGCATGGGCGACACTGAAGCTTTCTTT.

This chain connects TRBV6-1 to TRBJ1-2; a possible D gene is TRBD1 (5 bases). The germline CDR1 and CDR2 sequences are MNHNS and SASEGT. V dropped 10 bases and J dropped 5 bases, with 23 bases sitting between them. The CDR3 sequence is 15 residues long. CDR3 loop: CATAHAERGLYGYTF. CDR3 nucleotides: TGTGCCACCGCCCACGCCGAGCGGGGACTGTATGGCTACACCTTC.

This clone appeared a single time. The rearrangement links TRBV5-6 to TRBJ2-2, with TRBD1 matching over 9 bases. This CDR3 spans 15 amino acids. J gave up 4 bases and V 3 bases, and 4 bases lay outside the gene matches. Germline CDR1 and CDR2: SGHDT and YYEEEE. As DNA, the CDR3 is TGTGCCAGCAGCTACCGGGACAGGGCCACCGGGGAGCTGTTTTTT. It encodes CASSYRDRATGELFF.

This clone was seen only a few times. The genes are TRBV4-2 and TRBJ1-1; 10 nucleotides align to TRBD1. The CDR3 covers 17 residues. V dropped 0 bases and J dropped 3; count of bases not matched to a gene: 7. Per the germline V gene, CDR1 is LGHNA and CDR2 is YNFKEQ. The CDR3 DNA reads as TGTGCCAGCAGCCAAGAGGGGACAGGGGTTGAGGACACTGAAGCTTTCTTT. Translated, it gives CASSQEGTGVEDTEAFF.

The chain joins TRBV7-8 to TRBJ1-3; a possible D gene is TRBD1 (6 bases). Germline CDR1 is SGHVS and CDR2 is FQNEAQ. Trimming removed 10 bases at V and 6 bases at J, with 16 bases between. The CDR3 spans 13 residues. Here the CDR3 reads CAIRPGEENTIYF. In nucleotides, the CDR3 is TGTGCCATCCGGCCAGGGGAGGAAAACACCATATATTTT. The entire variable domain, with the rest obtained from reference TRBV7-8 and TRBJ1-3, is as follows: GAGVSQSPRYKVAKRGQDVALRCDPISGHVSLFWYQQALGQGPEFLTYFQNEAQLDKSGLPSDRFFAERPEGSVSTLKIQRTQQEDSAVYLCAIRPGEENTIYFGEGSWLTVV.

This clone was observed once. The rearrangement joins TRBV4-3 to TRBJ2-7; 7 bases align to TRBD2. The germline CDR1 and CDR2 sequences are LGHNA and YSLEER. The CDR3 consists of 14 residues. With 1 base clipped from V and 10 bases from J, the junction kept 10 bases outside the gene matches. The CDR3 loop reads CASSQGGGSLLQYF. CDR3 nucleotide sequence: TGCGCCAGCAGCCAAGGGGGGGGGTCCCTGCTACAGTACTTC.

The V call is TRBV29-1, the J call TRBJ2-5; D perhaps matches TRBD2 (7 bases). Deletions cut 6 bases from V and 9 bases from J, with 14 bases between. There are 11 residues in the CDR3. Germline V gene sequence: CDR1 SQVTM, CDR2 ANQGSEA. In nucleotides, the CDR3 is TGCAGCGTGACGGGGGGCACGGCCCAGTACTTC. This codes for CSVTGGTAQYF.

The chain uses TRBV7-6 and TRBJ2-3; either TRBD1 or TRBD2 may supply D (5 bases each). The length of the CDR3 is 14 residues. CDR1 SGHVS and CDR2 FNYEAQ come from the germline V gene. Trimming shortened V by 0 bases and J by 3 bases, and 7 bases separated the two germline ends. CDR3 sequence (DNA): TGTGCCAGCAGCTTAGCGAGGGGAACAGATACGCAGTATTTT. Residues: CASSLARGTDTQYF.

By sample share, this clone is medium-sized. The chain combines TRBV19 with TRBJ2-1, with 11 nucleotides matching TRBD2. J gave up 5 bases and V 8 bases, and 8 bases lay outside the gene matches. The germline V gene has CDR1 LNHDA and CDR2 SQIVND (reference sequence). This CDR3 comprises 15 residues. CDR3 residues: CASVGTSGTHNEQFF. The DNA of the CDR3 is TGTGCCAGTGTCGGGACTAGCGGAACCCACAATGAGCAGTTCTTC.

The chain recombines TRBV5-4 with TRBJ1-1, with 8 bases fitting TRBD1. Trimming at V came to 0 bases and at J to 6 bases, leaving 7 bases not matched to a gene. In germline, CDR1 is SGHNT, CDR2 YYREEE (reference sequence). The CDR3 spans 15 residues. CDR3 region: CASSLETGGRPEAFF. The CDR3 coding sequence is TGTGCCAGCAGCTTGGAAACAGGGGGTCGTCCTGAAGCTTTCTTT.

The CDR3 nucleotides are TGTGCCAGTAGACCGCATCCAGGGCGGTCGATGAACACTGAAGCTTTCTTT. Encoded protein: CASRPHPGRSMNTEAFF. The chain employs TRBV19 and TRBJ1-1; D might be TRBD1 (5 bases). Germline assignment: CDR1 LNHDA and CDR2 SQIVND (reference sequence). This CDR3 contains 17 residues. Trimming removed 6 bases from V and 0 bases from J, with 20 bases in between.